This T cell receptor beta chain appears in the sequencing data of a study of blood T cells in healthy people across ages. Regarding the study as a whole: Investigators viewed diversity estimates from one million T cells as underestimates, the study reported. Naive T cell percentage showed a strong correlation with TCR beta diversity. Donor CMV infection status was unknown, possibly confounding age-related changes in expanded clonotypes.

For this clonotype: Its antigen remains unknown.

For the second PCR, which ran for about 6 to 12 cycles, a sample-barcoded 5' primer and a J-beta primer mix were used. MiXCR, applied by TCRdb to the 5' RACE reads, yields one record per CDR3 protein. The profile shows hundreds of thousands of distinct CDR3 sequences, around two fifths of them singletons. The germline V gene has CDR1 SQVTM and CDR2 ANQGSEA. V was shortened by 8 bases and J by 6 bases, with 18 bases between the two germline ends. CDR3 length: 13 amino acids. V gene TRBV29-1 combines with J gene TRBJ2-3, with TRBD1 as a possible D gene (6 bases). Input material: blood. The TCR originated in a man aged 60 to 69 in good health. The CDR3 DNA reads as TGCAGCATTTATCAGGGGATCTTGGATACGCAGTATTTT. It codes for CSIYQGILDTQYF.